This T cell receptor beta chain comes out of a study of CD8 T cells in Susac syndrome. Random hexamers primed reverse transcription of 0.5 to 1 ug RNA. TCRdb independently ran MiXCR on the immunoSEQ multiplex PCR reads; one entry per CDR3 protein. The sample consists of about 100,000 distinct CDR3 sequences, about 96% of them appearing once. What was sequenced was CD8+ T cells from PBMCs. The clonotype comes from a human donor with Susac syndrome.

For the CDR3, the DNA is TGTGCCAGCAGCTTATTAACGGGAGTCTCAGATACGCAGTATTTT. Its translation is CASSLLTGVSDTQYF. The J gene is TRBJ2-3, the V gene TRBV13, with D possibly TRBD2 on 6 matching bases. V was clipped by 2 bases and J by 4 bases, with 13 bases between them. The CDR3 runs to 15 residues. Germline V gene data show CDR1 as PRHDT and CDR2 as FYEKMQ (reference sequence).